This T cell receptor (beta chain) was identified during a study of Graves' ophthalmopathy and Graves' hyperthyroidism. This clonotype was picked up many times. The antigen is undetermined. Amplified TCR beta CDR3 regions were obtained using RNA transcripts as template. Investigators did first-round RT-PCR with HTBI primers, then second-round multiplex PCR. TCRdb independently ran MiXCR on the multiplex PCR reads; one entry per CDR3 protein. This sample has 300,000 or so distinct CDR3 sequences; roughly a sixth occur once, and the top ten carry approximately 13%. Patients with other autoimmune diseases, uncontrolled infections, pregnancy or lactation were excluded. The PBMCs had their origin in 8.5 to 10 ml of fresh peripheral blood. The V and J ends lost 4 bases and 3 bases respectively, with 16 bases between them. This CDR3 contains 15 residues. CDR1 and CDR2 from the germline V gene are WSHSY and SAAADI.

The study, taken as a whole, reports: Also, most clonotypes expanded in the thyroid above 0.001 frequency appeared in blood.

The chain carries TRBV10-2 and TRBJ2-7; possible D gene TRBD2, 6 bases. Sequenced: peripheral blood. The TCR sequence derives from an adult man with Graves' ophthalmopathy. This CDR3 is CASSGLADNNYEQYF. CDR3 sequence (DNA): TGCGCCAGCAGTGGTTTAGCGGATAATAACTACGAGCAGTACTTC.